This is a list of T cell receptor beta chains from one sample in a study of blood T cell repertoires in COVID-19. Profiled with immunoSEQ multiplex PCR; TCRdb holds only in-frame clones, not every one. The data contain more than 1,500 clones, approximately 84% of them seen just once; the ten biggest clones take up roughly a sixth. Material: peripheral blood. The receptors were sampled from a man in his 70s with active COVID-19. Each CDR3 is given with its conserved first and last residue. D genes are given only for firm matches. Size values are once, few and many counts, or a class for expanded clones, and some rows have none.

CDR3aa: CASSLGTGGYGYTF; CDR3nt: TGCGCCAGCAGCTTGGGGACAGGGGGCTATGGCTACACCTTC; d_gene: TRBD1; j_gene: TRBJ1-2; v_gene: TRBV5-1; abundance: -
CDR3aa: CASIKTPGGGRADTQYF; CDR3nt: TGTGCCAGCATCAAGACCCCTGGCGGGGGGCGGGCAGATACGCAGTATTTT; d_gene: TRBD2; j_gene: TRBJ2-3; v_gene: TRBV6-9; abundance: -
CDR3aa: CASSQDPRQGANYGYTF; CDR3nt: TGCGCCAGCAGCCAAGATCCCCGACAGGGGGCTAACTATGGCTACACCTTC; d_gene: TRBD1; j_gene: TRBJ1-2; v_gene: TRBV4-1; abundance: -
CDR3aa: CASSPGSMIGNEQFF; CDR3nt: TGTGCCAGCAGCCCCGGGTCGATGATCGGCAATGAGCAGTTCTTC; d_gene: -; j_gene: TRBJ2-1; v_gene: TRBV5-4; abundance: -
CDR3aa: CASRPTSGRNNEQFF; CDR3nt: TGTGCCAGTAGGCCTACTAGCGGGAGGAACAATGAGCAGTTCTTC; d_gene: TRBD2; j_gene: TRBJ2-1; v_gene: TRBV19; abundance: -
CDR3aa: CASSLGWALVRTF; CDR3nt: TGTGCCAGCAGCCTTGGATGGGCCCTTGTAAGGACCTTC; d_gene: -; j_gene: TRBJ1-2; v_gene: TRBV7-9; abundance: few
CDR3aa: CASSEGLAGGYEQYF; CDR3nt: TGCGCCAGCAGCGAGGGACTAGCGGGAGGCTACGAGCAGTACTTC; d_gene: TRBD2; j_gene: TRBJ2-7; v_gene: TRBV5-1; abundance: -
CDR3aa: CASSLGTARTSGTDTQYF; CDR3nt: TGTGCCAGCAGCTTAGGGACAGCCAGGACTAGCGGAACAGATACGCAGTATTTT; d_gene: TRBD2; j_gene: TRBJ2-3; v_gene: TRBV7-7; abundance: -
CDR3aa: CASSRGQGNPGNTIYF; CDR3nt: TGTGCCAGCAGCAGGGGACAGGGAAATCCCGGAAACACCATATATTTT; d_gene: TRBD1; j_gene: TRBJ1-3; v_gene: TRBV5-8; abundance: once
CDR3aa: CASSLEGAGITDTQYF; CDR3nt: TGTGCCAGCAGTCTCGAGGGAGCGGGGATCACAGATACGCAGTATTTT; d_gene: TRBD2; j_gene: TRBJ2-3; v_gene: TRBV6-2/TRBV6-3; abundance: -
CDR3aa: CASSLLWGGGEETQYF; CDR3nt: TGTGCCAGCAGTTTACTCTGGGGTGGGGGGGAAGAGACCCAGTACTTC; d_gene: TRBD2; j_gene: TRBJ2-5; v_gene: TRBV27; abundance: -
CDR3aa: CASSYWDTNSGNTIYF; CDR3nt: TGTGCCAGCAGTTACTGGGACACGAACTCTGGAAACACCATATATTTT; d_gene: -; j_gene: TRBJ1-3; v_gene: TRBV6-5; abundance: -
CDR3aa: CASSLEGGGNQPQHF; CDR3nt: TGTGCCAGCAGCCTAGAAGGGGGCGGCAATCAGCCCCAGCATTTT; d_gene: TRBD1; j_gene: TRBJ1-5; v_gene: TRBV6-4; abundance: -
CDR3aa: CASSLEVGEETQYF; CDR3nt: TGTGCCAGCAGCTTGGAAGTAGGGGAAGAGACCCAGTACTTC; d_gene: -; j_gene: TRBJ2-5; v_gene: TRBV5-4; abundance: -
CDR3aa: CASSRPGLAGAASETQYF; CDR3nt: TGTGCCAGCAGCCGGCCGGGACTAGCGGGGGCTGCCAGCGAGACCCAGTACTTC; d_gene: TRBD2; j_gene: TRBJ2-5; v_gene: TRBV7-2; abundance: -
CDR3aa: CAWRTGEKLFF; CDR3nt: TGTGCCTGGAGGACAGGGGAAAAACTGTTTTTT; d_gene: TRBD1; j_gene: TRBJ1-4; v_gene: TRBV30; abundance: -
CDR3aa: CASTMGGGRGSGYTF; CDR3nt: TGTGCCAGCACCATGGGGGGGGGTCGAGGCTCTGGCTACACCTTC; d_gene: -; j_gene: TRBJ1-2; v_gene: TRBV5-5; abundance: -